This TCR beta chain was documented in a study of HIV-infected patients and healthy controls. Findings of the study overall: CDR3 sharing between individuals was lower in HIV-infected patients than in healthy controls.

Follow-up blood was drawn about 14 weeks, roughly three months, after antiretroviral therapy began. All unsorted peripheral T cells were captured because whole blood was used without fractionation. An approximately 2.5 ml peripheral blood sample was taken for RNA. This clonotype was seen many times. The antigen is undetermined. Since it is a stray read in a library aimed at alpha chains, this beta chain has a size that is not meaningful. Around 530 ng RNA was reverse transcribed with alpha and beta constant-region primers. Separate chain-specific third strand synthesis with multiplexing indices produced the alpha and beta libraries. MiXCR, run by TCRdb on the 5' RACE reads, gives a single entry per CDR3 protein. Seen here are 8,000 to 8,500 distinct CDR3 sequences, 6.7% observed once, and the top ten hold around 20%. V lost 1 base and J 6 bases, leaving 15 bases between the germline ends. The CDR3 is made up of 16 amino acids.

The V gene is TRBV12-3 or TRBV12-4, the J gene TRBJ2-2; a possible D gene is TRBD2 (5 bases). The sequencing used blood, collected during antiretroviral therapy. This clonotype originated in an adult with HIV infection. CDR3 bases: TGTGCCAGCAGTTTAGAAACGCTAGCATTGTCCGGGGAGCTGTTTTTT. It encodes CASSLETLALSGELFF.